Only a few counts were recorded for the clone carrying this T cell receptor beta chain. Antigen unknown. The CDR3 covers 14 residues. Germline CDR1 MNHEY, CDR2 SVGAGI. Trimming removed 7 bases from V and 7 bases from J; junction bases left unmatched: 11. This sample was taken from a study of cytomegalovirus exposure and HLA in healthy donors. Both 60 Vbeta primers and 13 Jbeta primers went into the PCR. Produced via immunoSEQ multiplex PCR; TCRdb's table is partial and in-frame only. Of 250,000 to 300,000 clones listed, 84% were seen once; the top ten hold approximately 2%. The study, taken as a whole, reports: Evidence from a later analysis indicated that most CMV-associated TCR beta chains looked HLA-restricted. Because they were indistinguishable, some V segments, including TRBV6-2 and TRBV6-3, were excluded. As was reported, the HLA-A and HLA-B alleles of most subjects were accurately predicted from TCR beta sequences.

This sequence originates from a woman in her thirties or forties in good health and CMV-seropositive. The chain combines TRBV6-5 with TRBJ2-7; 9 bases are shared with TRBD1. The sequencing sample was made of PBMCs. CDR3 nucleotide sequence: TGTGCCAGCAAGAATCACAGGGGGCACGAGGAGCAGTACTTC. Protein sequence: CASKNHRGHEEQYF.